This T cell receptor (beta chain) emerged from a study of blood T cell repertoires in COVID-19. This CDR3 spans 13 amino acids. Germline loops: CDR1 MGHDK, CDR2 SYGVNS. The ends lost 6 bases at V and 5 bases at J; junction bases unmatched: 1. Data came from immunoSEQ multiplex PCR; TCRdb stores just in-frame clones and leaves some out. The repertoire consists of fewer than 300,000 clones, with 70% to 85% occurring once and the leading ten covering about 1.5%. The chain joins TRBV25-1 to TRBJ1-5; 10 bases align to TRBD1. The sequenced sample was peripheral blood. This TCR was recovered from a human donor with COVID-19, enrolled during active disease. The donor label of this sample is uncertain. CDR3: CASRDRGDQPQHF. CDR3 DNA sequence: TGTGCCAGCAGGGACAGGGGGGATCAGCCCCAGCATTTT.